What follows are 21 T cell receptor beta chains derived from one specimen sequenced in a study of early T cells in non-severe SARS-CoV-2 infection. MiXCR was run by TCRdb on the 5' RACE reads, yielding one entry per CDR3 protein. The sample contains around 80,000 distinct CDR3 sequences, approximately 10% of which appear only once. This specimen was whole blood, taken at baseline. These receptors originate from an adult who was a healthcare worker with PCR-confirmed SARS-CoV-2 infection or an uninfected control (not recorded which).

This clonotype occurred a few times. A single base separates this from a much larger clone, so it may be a read error. V gene TRBV12-3 or TRBV12-4 combines with J gene TRBJ2-7, with a weak D call TRBD1 (6 bases). The CDR3 runs 12 residues. CDR3 protein: CAGSQTGYEQYF. CDR3 nucleotide sequence: TGTGCCGGCAGCCAGACAGGATACGAGCAGTACTTC.

The chain recombines TRBV7-8 with TRBJ1-1; D gene unclear. V was cut by 5 bases and J by 4 bases, with 17 bases left in between. Germline CDR1 and CDR2: SGHVS and FQNEAQ. The CDR3 has 15 amino acids. The CDR3 bases are TGTGCCAGCAGCCATGATGACACCCTGGGCACTGAAGCTTTCTTT. The encoded protein is CASSHDDTLGTEAFF.

The V and J genes are TRBV3-2 and TRBJ2-7; the D segment call TRBD2 is taken from the table without a DNA check. TRBV3-2 is described as a pseudogene. The CDR3 spans 17 residues. CDR3 amino acids: CASSPRQGRTNSYEQYF. CDR3 coding DNA: TGTGCCAGCAGCCCCCGGCAGGGTAGGACTAACTCCTACGAGCAGTACTTC.

V gene TRBV7-3 combines with J gene TRBJ1-6, with D uncertain. Trimming took 1 base from V and 5 from J, leaving 0 bases between them. The length of the CDR3 is 12 residues. Germline CDR1 and CDR2: SGHTA and FQGTGA. As DNA, the CDR3 is TGTGCCAGCAGCTTAAATAATTCACCCCTCCACTTT. Residues: CASSLNNSPLHF.

This clonotype has a count of ten or more. This sequence joins TRBV6-5 and TRBJ2-6; D remains unclear. Germline V CDR1 and CDR2: MNHEY, SVGAGI. The CDR3 consists of 13 residues. V lost 4 bases to trimming and J lost 9 bases, with 10 bases between them. The CDR3 here is CASSLGRNNVLTF. For the CDR3, the DNA is TGTGCCAGCAGTTTAGGTAGAAACAACGTCCTGACTTTC.

This clonotype was seen only a few times. The chain combines TRBV20-1 with TRBJ1-2; unclear D gene. Trimming shortened V by 6 bases and J by 4 bases, and 18 bases separated the two germline ends. Germline V gene sequence: CDR1 DFQATT, CDR2 SNEGSKA (reference sequence). This CDR3 region has 14 residues. CDR3 sequence: CSAPTLSVLYGYTF. As DNA, the CDR3 is TGCAGTGCCCCCACCTTGAGCGTACTCTATGGCTACACCTTC.

There are many counts of this clonotype. This chain links TRBV6-1 with TRBJ1-1, with D tentatively TRBD1 (5 bases). The CDR3 has 14 residues. V lost 1 base, J lost 11 bases, and 17 bases lay in between. CDR1 is MNHNS, CDR2 SASEGT, per germline. The DNA for the CDR3 is TGTGCCAGCAGTGAAGGCCGGGGCCGACGCGGGGCTTTCTTT. Amino acids: CASSEGRGRRGAFF.

This clonotype was counted ten times or more. The rearrangement links TRBV7-6 to TRBJ1-6; D gene ambiguous. Trimming pared 2 bases from V and 5 bases from J, leaving 7 bases between. The CDR3 runs 14 residues. Germline V gene lookup returns CDR1 SGHVS and CDR2 FNYEAQ. This CDR3 is CASSLSPHNSPLHF. The CDR3 nucleotides read TGTGCCAGCAGCTTAAGTCCGCATAATTCACCCCTCCACTTT.

In this sample, this clonotype turned up a few times. The CDR3 region is CASSVATSGGIFF. CDR3 in DNA: TGTGCCAGCAGCGTAGCGACTAGCGGGGGCATTTTCTTC. The V call is TRBV9, the J call TRBJ2-1; 12 bases are a match to TRBD2. The V and J ends lost 0 bases and 16 bases, in that order; junction bases with no gene match: 5. The CDR3 sequence is 13 residues long. Germline V CDR1 and CDR2: SGDLS, YYNGEE.

This clonotype has ten or more counts. This chain connects TRBV5-6 to TRBJ2-3; perhaps TRBD2 as D (5 bases). The V end was cut by 0 bases, the J end by 4 bases, with 9 bases between. The germline V gene encodes CDR1 SGHDT and CDR2 YYEEEE. The CDR3 contains 14 residues. The CDR3 coding sequence is TGTGCCAGCAGCTTGGGAGGGATAGCAGATACGCAGTATTTT. This gives the protein CASSLGGIADTQYF.

This clonotype was recorded at least ten times. This chain joins TRBV7-2 and TRBJ1-4, with 8 bases matching TRBD1. V lost 6 bases, J lost 8 bases, and 8 bases stayed unmatched. Per the germline V gene, CDR1 is SGHTA and CDR2 is FQGNSA. This CDR3 region has 14 residues. The CDR3 coding sequence is TGTGCCAGCAGGATCGACAGGGGAGGGGAAAAACTGTTTTTT. Protein sequence: CASRIDRGGEKLFF.

This clonotype was observed many times. The chain carries TRBV27 and TRBJ2-1; a weak D match, TRBD1 (5 bases). The CDR3 covers 12 residues. Germline loops: CDR1 MNHEY, CDR2 SMNVEV (reference sequence). V lost 5 bases and J lost 10, with 12 bases in between. The CDR3 is CASSKTNREQFF. In DNA, the CDR3 is TGTGCCAGCAGTAAAACTAACAGGGAGCAGTTCTTC.

In its sample, this clonotype was seen a few times. V and J are TRBV10-1 and TRBJ2-1; D may be TRBD2 (5 bases). V lost 2 bases and J lost 1, with 15 bases in between. CDR1 WNHNN and CDR2 SYGVQD come from the germline V gene (reference sequence). This CDR3 spans 17 amino acids. In DNA form, the CDR3 reads TGCGCCAGCAGTGAGGTGGGGAGTCCACTTTCCTACAATGAGCAGTTCTTC. Protein: CASSEVGSPLSYNEQFF.

This clonotype was seen at least ten times. A much larger clone sits a single nucleotide away, making a read error possible. The gene calls are TRBV7-6 and TRBJ1-3; D gene unclear. This CDR3 region has 15 residues. CDR1 is SGHVS, CDR2 FNYEAQ, per germline. In nucleotides, the CDR3 is TGTGCCAGCAGCTTATTAGATAGCTCTGAAAACACCATATATTTT. Amino acid sequence: CASSLLDSSENTIYF.

Remarks on this clonotype: This sequence may be a read error, since a much larger clone differs from it by one base. The J gene is TRBJ1-1, the V gene TRBV30; D is ambiguous. CDR1 and CDR2 from the germline V gene are GTSNPN and SVGIG (reference sequence). There are 14 residues in the CDR3. The V gene lost 2 bases and the J gene lost 6 bases, with 16 bases spanning the gap. CDR3 sequence reads: CAWSQNYQDAEAFF. The CDR3, as DNA: TGTGCCTGGAGTCAAAATTATCAGGACGCTGAAGCTTTCTTT.

This clonotype was seen a few times. This chain connects TRBV6-6 to TRBJ2-1; no definite D call. CDR3 length equals 12 residues. Looked up from germline, CDR1 is MNHNY and CDR2 is SVGAGI (reference sequence). V lost 6 bases and J lost 4, with 7 bases in between. In nucleotides, the CDR3 is TGTGCCAGCAGCAAGGAGTACAATGAGCAGTTCTTC. This translates into CASSKEYNEQFF.

In this sample, this clonotype turned up many times. The V gene is TRBV5-1, the J gene TRBJ1-2; the D gene is possibly TRBD1 (5 bases). V lost 0 bases to trimming and J lost 5 bases, with 11 bases between them. Germline lookup yields CDR1 SGHRS and CDR2 YFSETQ. The CDR3 runs to 14 residues. CDR3 DNA sequence: TGCGCCAGCAGCTTGGAACAGGACGGGTATGGCTACACCTTC. The encoded protein is CASSLEQDGYGYTF.

This clonotype showed up just a few times. This rearrangement joins TRBV7-3 to TRBJ2-4; a possible D gene is TRBD1 (6 bases). Deletions cut 4 bases from V and 8 bases from J, with 15 bases between. The V gene's germline CDR1 is SGHTA and CDR2 FQGTGA. The CDR3 has 14 residues. CDR3 coding DNA: TGTGCCAGCAGCTCCACTGGGGGCAAGGACATTCAGTACTTC. It encodes CASSSTGGKDIQYF. The entire variable domain, with the rest obtained from reference TRBV7-3 and TRBJ2-4, is as follows: GAGVSQTPSNKVTEKGKYVELRCDPISGHTALYWYRQSLGQGPEFLIYFQGTGAADDSGLPNDRFFAVRPEGSVSTLKIQRTERGDSAVYLCASSSTGGKDIQYFGAGTRLSVL.

V and J are TRBV29-1 and TRBJ2-3; D is tentatively TRBD1 or TRBD2 (5 bases each). CDR3 size: 13 residues. CDR1 and CDR2 from the germline V gene are SQVTM and ANQGSEA. Between the trimmed V and J ends, which lost 7 bases and 2 bases, there was a span of 13 bases. CDR3 sequence reads: CSAGPLITDTQYF. The CDR3 nucleotides read TGCAGCGCGGGACCCCTTATCACAGATACGCAGTATTTT.

This clonotype turned up a few times. The rearrangement uses TRBV12-3 or TRBV12-4 and TRBJ2-3; perhaps TRBD1 as D (6 bases). V was clipped by 3 bases and J by 0 bases, with 13 bases between them. This CDR3 spans 16 amino acids. The CDR3 DNA follows: TGTGCCAGCAGTTTTAGGCCCACAGGGAGCACAGATACGCAGTATTTT. Residues: CASSFRPTGSTDTQYF.

This clonotype has a count of ten or more. The chain carries TRBV18 and TRBJ2-1; TRBD2 matches at 13 bases. Germline trimming cut 3 bases from V and 8 bases from J; bases unmatched to any gene: 13. Germline values: CDR1 KGHSH, CDR2 LQKENI. CDR3 length equals 18 residues. The chain's CDR3 is CASSPYPGTSGDMYEQFF. The CDR3 DNA sequence: TGTGCCAGCTCACCTTACCCCGGGACTAGCGGGGATATGTATGAGCAGTTCTTC.